A single sample gave rise to the 7 T cell receptor beta chains below, sequenced in a study of T cells in Graves' hyperthyroidism and ophthalmopathy. The TCR beta CDR3 regions underwent amplification using RNA transcripts as the source. The HTBI set primed first-round TCR CDR3 RT-PCR. TCRdb fed the multiplex PCR reads into MiXCR, producing one record per CDR3 protein. The sample lists approximately 630,000 distinct CDR3 sequences; 15% to 20% were seen once. Sequences were obtained from blood. The receptors shown here come from a woman in her thirties with Graves' hyperthyroidism.

This clonotype was counted only a few times. At one boundary the junction diverges from the germline segment, which might be a read error. The V and J genes are TRBV12-3 or TRBV12-4 and TRBJ2-1; 8 nucleotides match TRBD1. The CDR3 loop spans 15 amino acids. CDR3 protein: CASSLFGTGYNEQLF. The CDR3 DNA reads TGTGCCAGCAGTTTATTCGGGACAGGCTACAATGAGCAGCTCTTC.

This clonotype was counted many times. This chain uses TRBV15 with TRBJ1-1, with TRBD1 as a possible D gene (6 bases). Germline V gene data show CDR1 as LNHNV and CDR2 as YYDKDF (reference sequence). This CDR3 has 13 amino acids. Between the trimmed V and J ends, which lost 5 bases and 11 bases, there was a span of 18 bases. In DNA, the CDR3 is TGTGCCACCAGCCAGAGGCAGGGGTCATTGGCTTTCTTT. Amino acids: CATSQRQGSLAFF.

This clonotype was detected ten times or more. The chain links TRBV27 to TRBJ2-1; D not resolved. Looked up from germline, CDR1 is MNHEY and CDR2 is SMNVEV (reference sequence). Between the trimmed V and J ends, which lost 6 bases and 0 bases, there was a span of 12 bases. This CDR3 has 15 residues. CDR3 in DNA: TGTGCCAGCAGCGTGGACCCGAACTCCTACAATGAGCAGTTCTTC. Amino acid sequence: CASSVDPNSYNEQFF.

This clonotype was seen more than once but under ten times. The CDR3 bases are TGCGCCAGCAGCTTGGTCAGGGGGCATTCGTACGAGCAGTACTTC. It translates to CASSLVRGHSYEQYF. The rearrangement uses TRBV5-1 and TRBJ2-7, with TRBD1 matching over 8 bases. With V trimmed by 0 bases and J by 4 bases, 6 bases remained unmatched. The CDR3 loop spans 15 amino acids. Germline values: CDR1 SGHRS, CDR2 YFSETQ.

This clonotype was observed at least ten times. The chain employs TRBV28 and TRBJ1-6; TRBD1 aligns across 8 bases. V lost 6 bases to trimming and J lost 7 bases; unmatched junction nucleotides: 11. CDR3 length: 16 amino acids. Germline CDR1 reads MDHEN; CDR2 reads SYDVKM. The CDR3 DNA sequence: TGTGCCAGCAGCAGTTGGGTTACAGGGGGAAATTCACCCCTCCACTTT. It is translated as CASSSWVTGGNSPLHF.

Here the CDR3 DNA reads TGTGCCAGCAGTGCCGGGGAGCTGTTTTTT. This encodes CASSAGELFF. The chain carries TRBV7-9 and TRBJ2-2; D is uncertain. V was clipped by 6 bases and J by 6 bases, with 2 bases between them. CDR3 length: 10 residues. The germline V gene has CDR1 SEHNR and CDR2 FQNEAQ (reference sequence).

This clonotype was observed at least ten times. The rearrangement joins TRBV28 to TRBJ2-5; TRBD2 matches 7 bases. Looked up from germline, CDR1 is MDHEN and CDR2 is SYDVKM. The CDR3 loop spans 15 amino acids. V trimming: 5 bases; J trimming: 1 base; junction bases outside the gene matches: 7. The CDR3 DNA reads as TGTGCCAGCAGTCTCAGACTAGCCCTCCAAGAGACCCAGTACTTC. This encodes CASSLRLALQETQYF.